This T cell receptor (beta chain) emerged from a study of radiotherapy plus CTLA-4 blockade in lung cancer. Regarding the study as a whole: The authors reported that early blood T cell clone dynamics, with interferon-beta, best predicted response. An expansion of tumor-derived TCR clones occurred in blood after radiotherapy plus ipilimumab.

As regards this clone: No antigen is known for it.

This table comes from immunoSEQ multiplex PCR, and its TCRdb copy is limited to in-frame clones, with some not included. The data contain approximately 90,000 clones, 83% of them seen just once; the ten biggest clones take up roughly 0.84%. This CDR3 has 17 residues. Germline V gives CDR1 SGHTA, CDR2 FQGNSA. After removal of 5 bases from V and 3 bases from J, the junction contained 7 bases not matched to a gene. The specimen was peripheral blood, collected from a patient treated with radiotherapy plus ipilimumab. This TCR came from a human donor with non-small cell lung cancer who had stable disease on radiotherapy plus ipilimumab. The chain carries TRBV7-2 and TRBJ2-7; 16 nucleotides align to TRBD2. As DNA, the CDR3 is TGTGCCAGCAGCCCACCGGGACTAGCGGGGGGGAACTACGAGCAGTACTTC. Its protein is CASSPPGLAGGNYEQYF.